The 11 T cell receptor beta chains reported below all come from one sample, sequenced in a study of regulatory T cells in long-lasting Graves disease. Building of the TCR beta libraries involved iRepertoire HTBI primers and Arm-PCR of CDR3 regions. TCRdb redid the calling of the multiplex PCR reads with MiXCR, one entry per CDR3 protein. There are about 440,000 distinct CDR3 sequences in the sample; about 15% occur only once, and over 15% lies in the top ten. Noted time point: newly diagnosed GD, antithyroid drugs for less than 3 months. The TCR library used RNA extracted from PBMCs. The same sample was also used in a study of T cells in Graves' hyperthyroidism and ophthalmopathy.

Sequencing used peripheral blood mononuclear cells (PBMCs), obtained at new diagnosis, from a patient treated with antithyroid drugs. The receptors originated from a woman in her thirties with Graves disease.

The chain employs TRBV6-1 and TRBJ1-3, with D possibly matching TRBD1 (5 bases). Germline V CDR1 and CDR2: MNHNS, SASEGT. With 5 bases removed from V and 0 bases from J, the gap between germline ends came to 17 bases. This CDR3 comprises 17 residues. In DNA, the CDR3 is TGTGCCAGCAGTACCCCAAGGCCCGGGGCCTCTGGAAACACCATATATTTT. Its protein is CASSTPRPGASGNTIYF.

This clonotype has just a few counts. The V call is TRBV11-2, the J call TRBJ1-2, with 7 bases lining up with TRBD1. CDR1 is SGHAT and CDR2 is FQNNGV in the germline V gene. The trim removed 1 base at V and 11 bases at J, leaving 4 bases unmatched. The CDR3 loop spans 12 amino acids. The CDR3 reads CASSLAAQGYTF. The DNA for the CDR3 is TGTGCCAGCAGCTTAGCCGCACAGGGGTACACCTTC.

The chain uses TRBV19 and TRBJ2-1; D remains unclear. Deletions cut 4 bases from V and 7 bases from J, with 11 bases between. The length of the CDR3 is 13 residues. In germline, CDR1 is LNHDA, CDR2 SQIVND (reference sequence). CDR3 sequence reads: CASSTRSGNEQFF. In DNA form, the CDR3 reads TGTGCCAGTAGTACCAGATCCGGGAATGAGCAGTTCTTC.

This clonotype was observed a handful of times. The CDR3 region has the DNA TGTGCCAGCAGCTTAGAGGTGGGAGGCTTCTTCAATGAGCAGTTCTTC. Its translation: CASSLEVGGFFNEQFF. The chain uses TRBV7-9 and TRBJ2-1; D is perhaps TRBD2 (6 bases). This CDR3 has 16 residues. Per germline, CDR1 SEHNR and CDR2 FQNEAQ (reference sequence). V lost 1 base, J lost 6 bases, and 16 bases lay in between. Full variable domain (remainder filled in from reference TRBV7-9 and TRBJ2-1): DTGVSQNPRHKITKRGQNVTFRCDPISEHNRLYWYRQTLGQGPEFLTYFQNEAQLEKSRLLSDRFSAERPKGSFSTLEIQRTEQGDSAMYLCASSLEVGGFFNEQFFGPGTRLTVL.

This clonotype was observed a few times. Possible read error: a much larger clone is one base away. This sequence joins TRBV10-3 and TRBJ2-1, with TRBD2 matching over 7 bases. The germline gives CDR1 ENHRY, CDR2 SYGVKD. The CDR3 runs 13 residues. Losses at the gene ends were 6 bases for V and 14 bases for J; bases not matched to a gene: 13. This CDR3 reads CAIRETSRRRKFF. The CDR3 bases are TGTGCCATCAGAGAGACTAGCAGGAGAAGGAAGTTCTTC.

This clonotype was detected ten times or more. The conserved phenylalanine or tryptophan normally closing the CDR3 is absent here, so this likely arose from a read error. The DNA is omitted, as the CDR3 cannot be located on it reliably, and the CDR3 follows TCRdb's listing. V usage is TRBV2 and J usage is TRBJ2-5; TRBD1, the table's D call, was not compared with the DNA. The CDR3 totals 12 residues, both ends included. In germline, CDR1 is SNHLY, CDR2 FYNNEI. The CDR3 region is CASSEAAGGARV.

In its sample, this clonotype was seen a few times. V and J are TRBV20-1 and TRBJ2-7, with D possibly TRBD1 on 7 matching bases. Trimming stripped 3 bases from V and 6 bases from J, with 18 bases between. Germline V gives CDR1 DFQATT, CDR2 SNEGSKA (reference sequence). This CDR3 has 14 amino acids. For the CDR3, the DNA is TGCAGTGCTAGCGGGGCCAGGGGGGTTCGCGAGCAGTACTTC. This sequence encodes CSASGARGVREQYF.

V gene TRBV20-1 combines with J gene TRBJ1-3, with TRBD1 matching over 10 bases. V was pared by 4 bases and J by 0 bases, with 9 bases of the junction left unmatched. CDR3 length: 17 amino acids. Germline CDR1 reads DFQATT; CDR2 reads SNEGSKA (reference sequence). In nucleotides, the CDR3 is TGCAGTGCTACCGGGACAGGGGTGTCGGGCTCTGGAAACACCATATATTTT. It encodes CSATGTGVSGSGNTIYF.

This clonotype showed up just once. Given a much more abundant clone one base away, this may be a read error. The genes are TRBV6-1 and TRBJ2-1; no clear D gene. The CDR3 has 13 amino acids. The V end was cut by 6 bases, the J end by 12 bases, with 18 bases between. Germline CDR1 is MNHNS and CDR2 is SASEGT. The CDR3 sequence is CASSETLRDGQFF. CDR3 nucleotides: TGTGCCAGCAGCGAAACACTAAGAGATGGGCAGTTCTTC.

For this clonotype: A much larger clone differs from this one at a single base, so this may be a read error. This chain joins TRBV7-9 and TRBJ1-2; 8 nucleotides line up with TRBD1. Germline CDR1 and CDR2: SEHNR and FQNEAQ (reference sequence). The CDR3 covers 16 residues. The CDR3 coding sequence is TGTACCAGCAGCTTGAGTCTCAGGGGGCATAACTATGGCTACACCTTC. Translated, it gives CTSSLSLRGHNYGYTF.

This clonotype was found many times. The chain recombines TRBV11-2 with TRBJ2-4; D is possibly TRBD1 or TRBD2 (7 bases each). The V gene's germline CDR1 is SGHAT and CDR2 FQNNGV. Between the trimmed V and J ends, which lost 0 bases and 1 base, there was a span of 19 bases. The CDR3 is 19 residues long. CDR3 DNA sequence: TGTGCCAGCAGCTTAGATAGTCGCCAGGGGGGGTTTGCCAAAAACATTCAGTACTTC. Translation gives CASSLDSRQGGFAKNIQYF.